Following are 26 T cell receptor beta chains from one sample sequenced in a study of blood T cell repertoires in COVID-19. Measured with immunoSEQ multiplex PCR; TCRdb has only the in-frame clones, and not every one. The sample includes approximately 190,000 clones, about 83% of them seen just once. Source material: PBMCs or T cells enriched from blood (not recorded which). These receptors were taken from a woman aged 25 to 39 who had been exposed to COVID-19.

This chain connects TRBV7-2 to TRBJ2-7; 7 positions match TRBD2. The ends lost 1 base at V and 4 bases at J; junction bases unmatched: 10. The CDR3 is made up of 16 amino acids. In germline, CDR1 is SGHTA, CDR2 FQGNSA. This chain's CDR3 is CASSLVRGGPAYEQYF. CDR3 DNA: TGTGCCAGCAGCTTAGTTCGCGGGGGACCGGCGTACGAGCAGTACTTC.

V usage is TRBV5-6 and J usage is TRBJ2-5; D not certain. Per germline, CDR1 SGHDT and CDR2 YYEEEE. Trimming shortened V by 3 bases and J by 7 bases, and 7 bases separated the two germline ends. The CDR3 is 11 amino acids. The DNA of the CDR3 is TGTGCCAGCAGCTATAGTCGGACCCAGTACTTC. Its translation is CASSYSRTQYF. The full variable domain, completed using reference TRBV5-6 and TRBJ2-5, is DAGVTQSPTHLIKTRGQQVTLRCSPKSGHDTVSWYQQALGQGPQFIFQYYEEEERQRGNFPDRFSGHQFPNYSSELNVNALLLGDSALYLCASSYSRTQYFGPGTRLLVL.

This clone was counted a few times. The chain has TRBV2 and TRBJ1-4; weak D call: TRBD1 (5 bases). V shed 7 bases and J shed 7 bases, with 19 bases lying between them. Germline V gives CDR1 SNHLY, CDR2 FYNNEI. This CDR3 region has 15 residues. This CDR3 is CASNPNLGGSEKLFF. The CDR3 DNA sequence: TGTGCCAGCAATCCGAATCTCGGGGGAAGTGAAAAACTGTTTTTT.

Here the CDR3 reads CASSFAGGSTEAFF. The DNA for the CDR3 is TGTGCCAGCAGCTTCGCAGGGGGTTCGACTGAAGCTTTCTTT. The rearrangement uses TRBV7-2 and TRBJ1-1; 7 positions agree with TRBD1. V lost 3 bases, J lost 5 bases, and 6 bases stayed unmatched. The V gene's germline CDR1 is SGHTA and CDR2 FQGNSA. This CDR3 region has 14 residues. Drawing the rest from reference TRBV7-2 and TRBJ1-1, the complete variable domain is GAGVSQSPSNKVTEKGKDVELRCDPISGHTALYWYRQSLGQGLEFLIYFQGNSAPDKSGLPSDRFSAERTGGSVSTLTIQRTQQEDSAVYLCASSFAGGSTEAFFGQGTRLTVV.

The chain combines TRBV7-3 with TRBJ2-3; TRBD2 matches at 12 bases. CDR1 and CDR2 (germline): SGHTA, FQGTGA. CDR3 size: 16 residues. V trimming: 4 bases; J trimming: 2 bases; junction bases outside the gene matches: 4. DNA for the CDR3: TGTGCCAGCAGCTCACTAGCGGGGGGAGTCACAGATACGCAGTATTTT. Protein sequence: CASSSLAGGVTDTQYF.

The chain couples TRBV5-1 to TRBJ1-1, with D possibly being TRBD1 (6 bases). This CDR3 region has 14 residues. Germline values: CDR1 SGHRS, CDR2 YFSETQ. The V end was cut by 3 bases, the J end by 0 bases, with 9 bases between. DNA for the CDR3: TGCGCCAGCAGCTCCGGACAGATGAACACTGAAGCTTTCTTT. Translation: CASSSGQMNTEAFF.

The CDR3 sequence: CASSDTRQGGGYSNQPQHF. Here the CDR3 DNA reads TGTGCCAGCAGCGACACACGACAGGGGGGAGGGTATAGCAATCAGCCCCAGCATTTT. The chain employs TRBV3-1 (or the pseudogene TRBV3-2) and TRBJ1-5, with TRBD1 matching 9 bases. V was clipped by 5 bases and J by 0 bases; unmatched bases: 14. The CDR3 is 19 amino acids. Germline V gives CDR1 LGHDT, CDR2 YNNKEL (reference sequence).

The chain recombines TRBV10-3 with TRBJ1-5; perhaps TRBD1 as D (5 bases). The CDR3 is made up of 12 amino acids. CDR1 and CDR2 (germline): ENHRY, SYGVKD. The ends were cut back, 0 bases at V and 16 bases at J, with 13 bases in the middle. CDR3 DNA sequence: TGTGCCATCAGTGAGTCGGGACTCGCGGACCATTTT. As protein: CAISESGLADHF.

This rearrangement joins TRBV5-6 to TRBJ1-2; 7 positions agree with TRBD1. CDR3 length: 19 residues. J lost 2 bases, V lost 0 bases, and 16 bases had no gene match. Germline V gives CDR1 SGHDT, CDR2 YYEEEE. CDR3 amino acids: CASSLAASQTGDKNYGYTF. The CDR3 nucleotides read TGTGCCAGCAGCTTGGCAGCCTCTCAAACAGGGGATAAGAACTATGGCTACACCTTC. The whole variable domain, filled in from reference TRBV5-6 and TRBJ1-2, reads DAGVTQSPTHLIKTRGQQVTLRCSPKSGHDTVSWYQQALGQGPQFIFQYYEEEERQRGNFPDRFSGHQFPNYSSELNVNALLLGDSALYLCASSLAASQTGDKNYGYTFGSGTRLTVV.

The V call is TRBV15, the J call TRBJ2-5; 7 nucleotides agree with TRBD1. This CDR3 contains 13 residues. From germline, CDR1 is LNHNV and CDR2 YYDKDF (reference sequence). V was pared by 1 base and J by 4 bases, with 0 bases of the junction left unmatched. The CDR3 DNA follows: TGTGCCACCAGCAGAGCAGGGGGAGAGACCCAGTACTTC. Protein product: CATSRAGGETQYF.

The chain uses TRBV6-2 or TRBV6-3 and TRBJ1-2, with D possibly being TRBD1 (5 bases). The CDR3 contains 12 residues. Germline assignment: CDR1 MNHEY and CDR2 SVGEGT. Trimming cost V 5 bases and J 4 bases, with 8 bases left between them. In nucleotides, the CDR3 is TGTGCCAGCAGTCCAGGGTTCTATGGCTACACCTTC. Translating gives CASSPGFYGYTF.

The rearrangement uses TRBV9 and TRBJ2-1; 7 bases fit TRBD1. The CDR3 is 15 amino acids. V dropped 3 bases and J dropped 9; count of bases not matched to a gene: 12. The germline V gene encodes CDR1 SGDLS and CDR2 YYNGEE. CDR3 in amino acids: CASSGIAGGMGEQFF. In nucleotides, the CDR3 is TGTGCCAGCAGCGGAATAGCAGGGGGTATGGGTGAGCAGTTCTTC. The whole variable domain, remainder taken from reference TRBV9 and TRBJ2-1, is DSGVTQTPKHLITATGQRVTLRCSPRSGDLSVYWYQQSLDQGLQFLIQYYNGEERAKGNILERFSAQQFPDLHSELNLSSLELGDSALYFCASSGIAGGMGEQFFGPGTRLTVL.

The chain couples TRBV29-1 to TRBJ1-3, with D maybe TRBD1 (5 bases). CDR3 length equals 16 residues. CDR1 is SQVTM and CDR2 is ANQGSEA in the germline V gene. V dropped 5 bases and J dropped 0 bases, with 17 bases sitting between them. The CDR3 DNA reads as TGCAGCGTTCGAGAGACAGCCTTACGCTCTGGAAACACCATATATTTT. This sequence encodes CSVRETALRSGNTIYF.

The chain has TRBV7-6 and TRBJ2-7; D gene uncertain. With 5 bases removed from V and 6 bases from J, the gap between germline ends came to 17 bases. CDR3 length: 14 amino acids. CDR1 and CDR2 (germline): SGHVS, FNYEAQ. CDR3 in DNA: TGTGCCAGCAGCCCCATAAACTCCCTCACCGAGCAGTACTTC. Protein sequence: CASSPINSLTEQYF.

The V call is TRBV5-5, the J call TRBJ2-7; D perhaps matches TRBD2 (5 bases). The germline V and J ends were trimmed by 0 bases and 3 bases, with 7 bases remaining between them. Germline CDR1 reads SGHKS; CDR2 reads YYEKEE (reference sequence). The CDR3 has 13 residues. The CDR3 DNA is TGTGCCAGCAGCTTGGCGGCGGGCTACGAGCAGTACTTC. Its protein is CASSLAAGYEQYF.

DNA for the CDR3: TGTGCCAGCAGCGTGGACAGGGATCAGCCCCAGCATTTT. Translated, it gives CASSVDRDQPQHF. The chain joins TRBV5-6 to TRBJ1-5, with 8 bases lining up with TRBD1. The germline CDR1 and CDR2 sequences are SGHDT and YYEEEE. J was trimmed by 5 bases and V by 4 bases; bases with no gene match: 2. The length of the CDR3 is 13 residues.

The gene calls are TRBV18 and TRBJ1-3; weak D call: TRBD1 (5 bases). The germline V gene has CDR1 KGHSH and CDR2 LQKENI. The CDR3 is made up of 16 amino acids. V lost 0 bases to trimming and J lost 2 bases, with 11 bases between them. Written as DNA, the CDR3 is TGTGCCAGCTCACCACCGAACAGGATCACTGGAAACACCATATATTTT. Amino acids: CASSPPNRITGNTIYF.

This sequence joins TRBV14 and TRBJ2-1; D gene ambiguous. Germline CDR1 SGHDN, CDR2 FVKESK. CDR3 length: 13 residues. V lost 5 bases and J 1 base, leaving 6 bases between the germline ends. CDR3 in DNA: TGTGCCAGCAGCGGGCTATCCTACAATGAGCAGTTCTTC. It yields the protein CASSGLSYNEQFF.

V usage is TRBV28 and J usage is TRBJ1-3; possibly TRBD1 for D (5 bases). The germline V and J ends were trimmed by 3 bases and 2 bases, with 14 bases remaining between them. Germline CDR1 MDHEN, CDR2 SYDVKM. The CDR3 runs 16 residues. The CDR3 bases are TGTGCCAGCAGTTTTCGGGGACTTTCAACTGGAAACACCATATATTTT. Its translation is CASSFRGLSTGNTIYF.

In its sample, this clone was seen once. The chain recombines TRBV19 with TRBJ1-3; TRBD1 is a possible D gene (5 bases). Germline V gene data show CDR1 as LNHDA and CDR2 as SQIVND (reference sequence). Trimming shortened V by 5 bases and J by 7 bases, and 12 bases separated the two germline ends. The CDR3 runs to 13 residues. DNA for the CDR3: TGTGCCAGTAGTTCCGAGCGACAGAACACCATATATTTT. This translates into CASSSERQNTIYF.

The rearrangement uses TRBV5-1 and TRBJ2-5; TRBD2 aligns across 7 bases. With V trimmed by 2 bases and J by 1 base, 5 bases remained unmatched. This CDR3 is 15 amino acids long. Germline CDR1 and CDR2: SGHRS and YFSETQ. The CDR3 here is CASSFTPSGQETQYF. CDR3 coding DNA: TGCGCCAGCAGCTTCACACCTAGCGGCCAAGAGACCCAGTACTTC. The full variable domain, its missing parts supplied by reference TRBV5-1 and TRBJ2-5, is KAGVTQTPRYLIKTRGQQVTLSCSPISGHRSVSWYQQTPGQGLQFLFEYFSETQRNKGNFPGRFSGRQFSNSRSEMNVSTLELGDSALYLCASSFTPSGQETQYFGPGTRLLVL.

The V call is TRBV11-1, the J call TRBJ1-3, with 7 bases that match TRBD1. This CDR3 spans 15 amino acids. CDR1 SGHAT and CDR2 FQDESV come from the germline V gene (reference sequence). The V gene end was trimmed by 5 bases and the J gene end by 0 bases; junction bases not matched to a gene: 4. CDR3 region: CASSRNRGSGNTIYF. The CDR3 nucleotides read TGTGCCAGCAGCCGGAACAGGGGCTCTGGAAACACCATATATTTT. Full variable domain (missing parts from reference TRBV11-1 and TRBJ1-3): EAEVAQSPRYKITEKSQAVAFWCDPISGHATLYWYRQILGQGPELLVQFQDESVVDDSQLPKDRFSAERLKGVDSTLKIQPAELGDSAMYLCASSRNRGSGNTIYFGEGSWLTVV.

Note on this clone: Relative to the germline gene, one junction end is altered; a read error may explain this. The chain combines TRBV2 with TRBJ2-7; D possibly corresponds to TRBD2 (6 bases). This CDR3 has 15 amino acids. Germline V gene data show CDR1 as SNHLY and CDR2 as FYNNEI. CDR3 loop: CASREGGVGSYEQYF. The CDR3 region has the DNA TGTGCCAGCAGGGAAGGCGGGGTGGGTAGCTACGAGCAGTACTTC.

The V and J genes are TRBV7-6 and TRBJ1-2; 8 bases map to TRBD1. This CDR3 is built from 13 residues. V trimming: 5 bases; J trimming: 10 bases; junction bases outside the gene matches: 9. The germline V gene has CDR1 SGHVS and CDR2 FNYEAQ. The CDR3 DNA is TGTGCCAGCAGCCGCACCGGGACAGGAGACTACACCTTC. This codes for CASSRTGTGDYTF.

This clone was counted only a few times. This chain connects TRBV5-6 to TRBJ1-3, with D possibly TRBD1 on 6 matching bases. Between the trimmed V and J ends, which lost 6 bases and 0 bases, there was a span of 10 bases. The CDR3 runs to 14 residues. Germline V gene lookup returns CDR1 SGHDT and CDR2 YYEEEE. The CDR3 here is CASILTGSGNTIYF. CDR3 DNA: TGTGCCAGCATTTTGACAGGCTCTGGAAACACCATATATTTT.

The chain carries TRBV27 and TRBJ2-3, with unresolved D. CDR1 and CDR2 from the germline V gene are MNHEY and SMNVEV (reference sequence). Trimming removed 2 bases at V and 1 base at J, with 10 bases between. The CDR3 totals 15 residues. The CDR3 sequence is CASSLQRPRTDTQYF. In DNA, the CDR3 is TGTGCCAGCAGTTTACAGCGACCCCGCACAGATACGCAGTATTTT.